This record looks at one T cell receptor (beta chain) sequence and its context. The data belong to a study of blood T cell repertoires in COVID-19. Study at large: COVID-19 samples, acute and convalescent, were from the United States, Italy and Spain. PBMCs, B-cell-depleted T cells, or T cells were the source of the cDNA or gDNA that made up the material.

V shed 6 bases and J 7 bases; nucleotides not matched to a gene: 6. CDR3 size: 14 residues. Germline loops: CDR1 MNHEY, CDR2 SMNVEV (reference sequence). Authors' processing steps: From reference gene primer amplification, estimates of nucleated cell counts were derived. Sequenced by immunoSEQ multiplex PCR; TCRdb stores in-frame clones only, minus some. V and J calls plus clone size are reproduced from that table; the DNA served to infer D and trimming. The top ten clones hold 3% to 4.5% of a sample with roughly 52,000 clones, around 87% of them seen once. Specimen: peripheral blood. The chain is built from TRBV27 and TRBJ1-4; 9 nucleotides align to TRBD1. The clonotype comes from a man aged 50-60 years with acute or convalescent COVID-19. The CDR3 region has the DNA TGTGCCAGCAGGACAACAGGGGGCGGTGAAAAACTGTTTTTT. The encoded protein is CASRTTGGGEKLFF.